These 32 T cell receptor beta chains were all obtained from the same sample, sequenced in a study of CD8 T cells in Susac syndrome. When the RNA was reverse transcribed, random hexamers were used with an input of about 0.45 to 1 ug. TCRdb used MiXCR to reprocess the immunoSEQ multiplex PCR reads, holding one entry per CDR3 protein. Of roughly 200,000 distinct CDR3 sequences listed, roughly 94% were seen once; the top ten hold 0.1%. The sample taken for sequencing was CD4+ T cells from PBMCs. These receptors came from a human donor in good health.

This sequence joins TRBV27 and TRBJ2-2; tentative D call: TRBD1 (5 bases). Between the trimmed V and J ends, which lost 2 bases and 5 bases, there was a span of 9 bases. This CDR3 contains 14 residues. Germline lookup yields CDR1 MNHEY and CDR2 SMNVEV (reference sequence). The CDR3 region has the DNA TGTGCCAGCAGTTTAAGGGGTGAGACCGGGGAGCTGTTTTTT. Protein sequence: CASSLRGETGELFF.

The rearrangement uses TRBV5-1 and TRBJ1-2; 7 bases match TRBD1. J gave up 4 bases and V 4 bases, and 7 bases lay outside the gene matches. Germline CDR1 is SGHRS and CDR2 is YFSETQ. This CDR3 spans 14 amino acids. The CDR3 region has the DNA TGCGCCAGCAGCCCCGGGACAGTCTTCTATGGCTACACCTTC. Translation gives CASSPGTVFYGYTF.

This clonotype was found once. The chain has TRBV5-4 and TRBJ2-1; 11 nucleotides line up with TRBD2. Trimming took 4 bases from V and 9 from J; bases not matched to a gene: 9. The germline V gene has CDR1 SGHNT and CDR2 YYREEE (reference sequence). The length of the CDR3 is 15 residues. DNA for the CDR3: TGTGCCAGCAGCACGACTAGCGGGGATGCAGGTGAGCAGTTCTTC. Translating it yields CASSTTSGDAGEQFF.

J is TRBJ2-3 and V is TRBV6-5; D not resolved. CDR1 is MNHEY, CDR2 SVGAGI, per germline. The CDR3 runs to 14 residues. Trimming pared 2 bases from V and 7 bases from J, leaving 13 bases between. CDR3 DNA sequence: TGTGCCAGCAGTTACGGTATCGCACAGTATACGCAGTATTTT. Its protein is CASSYGIAQYTQYF.

The chain has TRBV5-1 and TRBJ2-7, with D perhaps TRBD2 (6 bases). V lost 4 bases and J lost 2, with 19 bases in between. This CDR3 is 16 amino acids long. Germline V gives CDR1 SGHRS, CDR2 YFSETQ. This CDR3 reads CASSKSPGTPTYEQYF. Here the CDR3 DNA reads TGCGCCAGCAGCAAGAGTCCGGGGACTCCGACCTACGAGCAGTACTTC.

This clonotype was counted a few times. The V gene is TRBV20-1, the J gene TRBJ2-3; D unresolved. CDR1 DFQATT and CDR2 SNEGSKA come from the germline V gene (reference sequence). The CDR3 runs to 11 residues. V lost 4 bases and J 1 base, leaving 3 bases between the germline ends. This CDR3 is CSATGTDTQYF. The DNA of the CDR3 is TGCAGTGCTACCGGCACAGATACGCAGTATTTT.

The rearrangement links TRBV29-1 to TRBJ1-2; TRBD1 is a possible D gene (5 bases). The germline gives CDR1 SQVTM, CDR2 ANQGSEA. V shed 2 bases and J shed 0 bases, with 7 bases lying between them. CDR3 size: 13 residues. The CDR3 bases are TGCAGCGTTGAACAGGGCACTAACTATGGCTACACCTTC. Protein product: CSVEQGTNYGYTF.

V usage is TRBV3-1 and J usage is TRBJ1-2; perhaps TRBD1 as D (5 bases). The CDR3 totals 13 residues. Germline CDR1 reads LGHDT; CDR2 reads YNNKEL (reference sequence). Trimming stripped 5 bases from V and 5 bases from J, with 12 bases between. DNA of the CDR3: TGTGCCAGCAGCTCCGGCGGGGGTTATGGCTACACCTTC. Its translation: CASSSGGGYGYTF.

The V and J genes are TRBV20-1 and TRBJ1-1; D remains unclear. This CDR3 has 15 residues. From germline, CDR1 is DFQATT and CDR2 SNEGSKA (reference sequence). V shed 5 bases and J shed 1 base, with 17 bases lying between them. The CDR3: CSALSLANPNTEAFF. DNA of the CDR3: TGCAGTGCTCTTTCTCTGGCCAACCCGAACACTGAAGCTTTCTTT.

This chain uses TRBV9 with TRBJ2-1; TRBD1 matches 7 bases. The J segment lost 7 bases and the V segment lost 3 bases, leaving 19 bases of the junction unmatched. The CDR3 consists of 18 residues. The germline CDR1 and CDR2 sequences are SGDLS and YYNGEE. CDR3 DNA: TGTGCCAGCAGCGCATCCCTCGAGGGGGCTACGGTACGGAATGAGCAGTTCTTC. This translates into CASSASLEGATVRNEQFF.

This chain uses TRBV3-1 with TRBJ2-1; D not resolved. V lost 1 base and J lost 6, with 13 bases in between. CDR1 and CDR2 from the germline V gene are LGHDT and YNNKEL (reference sequence). The CDR3 is 15 amino acids. CDR3 nucleotides: TGTGCCAGCAGCCAAGGAGGCGGCCCTCGCAATGAGCAGTTCTTC. This sequence encodes CASSQGGGPRNEQFF.

This clonotype was recorded a few times. This chain joins TRBV7-2 and TRBJ2-5; D not resolved. Trimming shortened V by 2 bases and J by 1 base, and 8 bases separated the two germline ends. CDR1 is SGHTA, CDR2 FQGNSA, per germline. The CDR3 contains 14 residues. The CDR3 sequence is CASSLSSAQETQYF. The CDR3 DNA reads TGTGCCAGCAGCTTATCTTCTGCCCAAGAGACCCAGTACTTC. The variable domain in full, completed from reference TRBV7-2 and TRBJ2-5, reads GAGVSQSPSNKVTEKGKDVELRCDPISGHTALYWYRQSLGQGLEFLIYFQGNSAPDKSGLPSDRFSAERTGGSVSTLTIQRTQQEDSAVYLCASSLSSAQETQYFGPGTRLLVL.

This chain's CDR3 is CASSPQGLVQPQHF. As DNA, the CDR3 is TGTGCCAGCAGTCCCCAGGGCCTGGTACAGCCCCAGCATTTT. The rearrangement uses TRBV12-3 or TRBV12-4 and TRBJ1-5; possible D gene TRBD1, 5 bases. The CDR3 is 14 residues long. Trimming shortened V by 5 bases and J by 7 bases, and 15 bases separated the two germline ends.

Only one count was recorded for this clonotype. The chain uses TRBV30 and TRBJ2-2; possibly TRBD1 or TRBD2 for D (5 bases each). The CDR3 has 13 amino acids. In germline, CDR1 is GTSNPN, CDR2 SVGIG (reference sequence). V lost 7 bases, J lost 1 base, and 10 bases lay in between. This CDR3 reads CASQEENTGELFF. DNA for the CDR3: TGTGCCTCACAGGAGGAGAACACCGGGGAGCTGTTTTTT.

V is TRBV7-3 and J is TRBJ2-3; D remains ambiguous. The CDR3 consists of 13 residues. V dropped 2 bases and J dropped 4 bases, with 7 bases sitting between them. Germline CDR1 and CDR2: SGHTA and FQGTGA. The CDR3 protein is CASSLGSADTQYF. CDR3 in DNA: TGTGCCAGCAGCTTAGGAAGCGCAGATACGCAGTATTTT.

This chain connects TRBV5-6 to TRBJ1-2; D is unclear. CDR3 length: 12 amino acids. CDR1 and CDR2 (germline): SGHDT, YYEEEE. Deletions cut 1 base from V and 6 bases from J, with 7 bases between. CDR3 protein: CASSLYGDGYTF. Written as DNA, the CDR3 is TGTGCCAGCAGCTTGTATGGGGATGGCTACACCTTC.

This rearrangement joins TRBV5-1 to TRBJ1-1; 8 nucleotides align to TRBD1. Germline lookup yields CDR1 SGHRS and CDR2 YFSETQ. This CDR3 contains 17 residues. Trimming removed 2 bases from V and 4 bases from J; junction bases left unmatched: 13. The CDR3 reads CASSLSPDRARGTEAFF. CDR3 nucleotide sequence: TGCGCCAGCAGCTTATCCCCGGACAGGGCCAGGGGCACTGAAGCTTTCTTT.

With regard to this clonotype: At one boundary the junction diverges from the germline segment, which might be a read error. The chain joins TRBV7-9 to TRBJ2-3, with D perhaps matching TRBD2 (5 bases). Germline V gene data show CDR1 as SEHNR and CDR2 as FQNEAQ (reference sequence). This CDR3 is 15 amino acids long. The CDR3 reads CASSLAVSSTDTQYF. DNA for the CDR3: TGTGCCAGCAGCCTAGCCGTTTCTAGCACAGATACGCAGTATTTT.

The CDR3 nucleotides are TGCAGCGTTGTGACAGGGGCCTACGAGCAGTACGTC. Amino acids: CSVVTGAYEQYV. The chain links TRBV29-1 to TRBJ2-7; 8 bases map to TRBD1. Germline V gene data show CDR1 as SQVTM and CDR2 as ANQGSEA. The V and J ends lost 4 bases and 2 bases, in that order; junction bases with no gene match: 1. The CDR3 length is 12 residues.

The rearrangement links TRBV9 to TRBJ1-1; D gene ambiguous. Germline V gene lookup returns CDR1 SGDLS and CDR2 YYNGEE. The CDR3 length is 14 residues. Trimming removed 4 bases at V and 0 bases at J, with 10 bases between. CDR3 coding DNA: TGTGCCAGCAGCCTCACATCCCTGAACACTGAAGCTTTCTTT. This gives the protein CASSLTSLNTEAFF.

The chain employs TRBV20-1 and TRBJ2-5, with 8 bases lining up with TRBD1. Germline V CDR1 and CDR2: DFQATT, SNEGSKA (reference sequence). The CDR3 is made up of 13 amino acids. V was pared by 4 bases and J by 5 bases, with 6 bases of the junction left unmatched. As DNA, the CDR3 is TGCAGTGCTACCAGGGGGCCCGTGGAGACCCAGTACTTC. This encodes CSATRGPVETQYF.

This rearrangement joins TRBV7-9 to TRBJ2-6; TRBD1 matches at 9 bases. Per germline, CDR1 SEHNR and CDR2 FQNEAQ (reference sequence). The CDR3 consists of 19 residues. The ends lost 8 bases at V and 2 bases at J; junction bases unmatched: 16. The CDR3 DNA is TGTGCCAGCGAACCGGGGCCGGGACAGGGAGGCCCTGGGGCCAACGTCCTGACTTTC. Translation: CASEPGPGQGGPGANVLTF.

This clonotype was recorded a few times. The J gene is TRBJ1-5, the V gene TRBV20-1; tentative D call: TRBD1 (6 bases). V was shortened by 3 bases and J by 5 bases, with 8 bases between the two germline ends. This CDR3 is 12 amino acids long. Per germline, CDR1 DFQATT and CDR2 SNEGSKA (reference sequence). The CDR3 here is CSARTGDQPQHF. The CDR3 DNA reads TGCAGTGCTAGGACAGGCGATCAGCCCCAGCATTTT.

The rearrangement links TRBV25-1 to TRBJ2-5; D not resolved. V lost 7 bases, J lost 1 base, and 10 bases lay in between. The length of the CDR3 is 13 residues. Germline CDR1 is MGHDK and CDR2 is SYGVNS. The CDR3 bases are TGTGCCAGCACCAAGGGAAGCCAAGAGACCCAGTACTTC. Protein product: CASTKGSQETQYF.

The V gene is TRBV6-1, the J gene TRBJ2-1; 7 nucleotides align to TRBD2. The length of the CDR3 is 15 residues. Germline V gene data show CDR1 as MNHNS and CDR2 as SASEGT. J was trimmed by 5 bases and V by 2 bases; bases with no gene match: 6. CDR3 DNA: TGTGCCAGCAGTGAAATTGCGGGAGCGGACAATGAGCAGTTCTTC. Translation gives CASSEIAGADNEQFF.

The chain joins TRBV4-2 to TRBJ2-7; 10 nucleotides match TRBD2. Germline V lookup: CDR1 LGHNA, CDR2 YNFKEQ. The V segment lost 4 bases and the J segment 5 bases; nucleotides outside the gene matches: 8. The CDR3 is made up of 15 amino acids. The CDR3 bases are TGTGCCAGCAGCCCAATGGGACTAGCGAACAACGAGCAGTACTTC. Its protein product is CASSPMGLANNEQYF.

V gene TRBV12-3 or TRBV12-4 combines with J gene TRBJ2-1, with TRBD2 matching 10 bases. The CDR3 is made up of 16 amino acids. The ends lost 6 bases at V and 4 bases at J; junction bases unmatched: 9. The DNA for the CDR3 is TGTGCCAGCAGGGCAGCTAGCGGGGGTGCATACAATGAGCAGTTCTTC. Encoded protein: CASRAASGGAYNEQFF.

The chain has TRBV7-8 and TRBJ1-5; D unresolved. CDR3 size: 15 residues. V gave up 0 bases and J gave up 0 bases, with 6 bases separating them. Germline V lookup: CDR1 SGHVS, CDR2 FQNEAQ. CDR3 loop: CASSLAGYSNQPQHF. The CDR3 nucleotides read TGTGCCAGCAGCTTAGCGGGATATAGCAATCAGCCCCAGCATTTT.

The genes are TRBV3-1 and TRBJ2-3; 11 nucleotides match TRBD2. The J segment lost 2 bases and the V segment lost 4 bases, leaving 5 bases of the junction unmatched. CDR3 length equals 16 residues. The germline gives CDR1 LGHDT, CDR2 YNNKEL (reference sequence). CDR3 loop: CASSPRLAGHTDTQYF. CDR3 nucleotides: TGTGCCAGCAGCCCGCGACTAGCGGGACACACAGATACGCAGTATTTT.

This clonotype occurred once. The V gene is TRBV20-1, the J gene TRBJ1-5; TRBD1 aligns across 7 bases. This CDR3 has 14 residues. CDR1 is DFQATT and CDR2 is SNEGSKA in the germline V gene (reference sequence). V dropped 3 bases and J dropped 7; count of bases not matched to a gene: 9. The CDR3 sequence is CSARSGQYGQPQHF. The DNA for the CDR3 is TGCAGTGCTAGGTCGGGACAGTATGGCCAGCCCCAGCATTTT.

CDR3 residues: CAWDSPTNTGELFF. CDR3 DNA sequence: TGTGCCTGGGACAGTCCAACGAACACCGGGGAGCTGTTTTTT. V usage is TRBV30 and J usage is TRBJ2-2; D might be TRBD1 (5 bases). This CDR3 region has 14 residues. Trimming cost V 5 bases and J 0 bases, with 10 bases left between them. Germline V gives CDR1 GTSNPN, CDR2 SVGIG (reference sequence).

The chain combines TRBV25-1 with TRBJ1-2; D gene uncertain. The V gene lost 2 bases and the J gene lost 2 bases, with 0 bases spanning the gap. The CDR3 loop spans 11 amino acids. Germline V gene data show CDR1 as MGHDK and CDR2 as SYGVNS. CDR3 in amino acids: CASSENYGYTF. The CDR3 coding sequence is TGTGCCAGCAGTGAAAACTATGGCTACACCTTC.